Each of the 27 T cell receptor beta chains below was sequenced from the same sample in a study of T cell responses to AZD1222 COVID-19 vaccine. Using immunoSEQ multiplex PCR, the repertoire was profiled, and TCRdb retains in-frame clones only, with some absent. The data hold 100,000 to 120,000 clones, with approximately 94% observed a single time. This material consisted of peripheral blood, taken 28 days after the second AZD1222 dose. Receptors were obtained from an adult who received the AZD1222 COVID-19 vaccine.

This chain connects TRBV11-1 to TRBJ2-7; the D gene is possibly TRBD1 (6 bases). The CDR3 is made up of 14 amino acids. CDR1 and CDR2 (germline): SGHAT, FQDESV (reference sequence). Trimming took 5 bases from V and 2 from J, leaving 13 bases between them. Here the CDR3 DNA reads TGTGCCAGCAGCACCGGGACATCAACCTACGAGCAGTACTTC. Translating it yields CASSTGTSTYEQYF.

This clone has just one count. J is TRBJ2-2 and V is TRBV19, with D perhaps given as TRBD1 or TRBD2 (5 bases each). Germline V CDR1 and CDR2: LNHDA, SQIVND (reference sequence). The length of the CDR3 is 15 residues. Trimming took 4 bases from V and 4 from J, leaving 13 bases between them. DNA of the CDR3: TGTGCCAGTAGTACCGAGGGGTTCGGCACCGGGGAGCTGTTTTTT. Translated, it gives CASSTEGFGTGELFF.

The rearrangement links TRBV19 to TRBJ1-6; TRBD1 matches 7 bases. The trim removed 7 bases at V and 10 bases at J, leaving 19 bases unmatched. The CDR3 loop spans 17 amino acids. From germline, CDR1 is LNHDA and CDR2 SQIVND (reference sequence). For the CDR3, the DNA is TGTGCCAGTACTCTACCCCCCAACAGGGGACGACGGTCACCCCTCCACTTT. This gives the protein CASTLPPNRGRRSPLHF.

This clone was counted only a few times. The chain joins TRBV11-2 to TRBJ2-7; possibly TRBD2 for D (7 bases). The CDR3 runs to 15 residues. V shed 1 base and J shed 6 bases, with 16 bases lying between them. Germline V CDR1 and CDR2: SGHAT, FQNNGV. CDR3 sequence reads: CASSLGVGGLSEQYF. The CDR3 nucleotides are TGTGCCAGCAGCTTAGGTGTGGGGGGGCTCAGCGAGCAGTACTTC.

The CDR3 DNA reads TGTGCCAGCAGCGTCAGGGGGTACTATGGCTACACCTTC. Protein product: CASSVRGYYGYTF. The V and J genes are TRBV5-5 and TRBJ1-2; 7 positions agree with TRBD1. Germline V lookup: CDR1 SGHKS, CDR2 YYEKEE (reference sequence). Trimming cost V 4 bases and J 3 bases; bases outside gene matches: 3. The CDR3 sequence is 13 residues long.

The chain employs TRBV3-1 (or the pseudogene TRBV3-2) and TRBJ1-3; D gene uncertain. CDR3 length equals 14 residues. Trimming stripped 2 bases from V and 0 bases from J, with 5 bases between. Germline V gene data show CDR1 as LGHDT and CDR2 as YNNKEL (reference sequence). DNA for the CDR3: TGTGCCAGCAGCCAAACTTACTCTGGAAACACCATATATTTT. As protein: CASSQTYSGNTIYF.

The chain couples TRBV5-4 to TRBJ2-2; 8 nucleotides align to TRBD2. CDR1 is SGHNT and CDR2 is YYREEE in the germline V gene (reference sequence). The CDR3 covers 17 residues. With 2 bases clipped from V and 2 bases from J, the junction kept 8 bases outside the gene matches. The CDR3 spells CASSFAAGGGNTGELFF. In DNA form, the CDR3 reads TGTGCCAGCAGCTTTGCTGCGGGAGGTGGAAACACCGGGGAGCTGTTTTTT. The variable domain in full, with the rest retrieved from reference TRBV5-4 and TRBJ2-2, is ETGVTQSPTHLIKTRGQQVTLRCSSQSGHNTVSWYQQALGQGPQFIFQYYREEENGRGNFPPRFSGLQFPNYSSELNVNALELDDSALYLCASSFAAGGGNTGELFFGEGSRLTVL.

This chain joins TRBV19 and TRBJ1-1, with D uncertain. Trimming left V 5 bases short and J 5 bases short, with 12 bases between. The germline CDR1 and CDR2 sequences are LNHDA and SQIVND (reference sequence). The CDR3 length is 13 residues. In DNA form, the CDR3 reads TGTGCCAGTAGTCCCCCCGGCAAAACTGAAGCTTTCTTT. Translated: CASSPPGKTEAFF.

V usage is TRBV28 and J usage is TRBJ1-1, with 12 bases matching TRBD1. Germline values: CDR1 MDHEN, CDR2 SYDVKM. Trimming took 5 bases from V and 1 from J; bases not matched to a gene: 20. The CDR3 runs to 21 residues. The chain's CDR3 is CASSPLDNYGTGGRGNTEAFF. CDR3 nucleotides: TGTGCCAGCAGTCCTTTAGATAATTACGGGACAGGGGGCAGAGGGAACACTGAAGCTTTCTTT. Using reference TRBV28 and TRBJ1-1 for the parts outside the CDR3, the full variable domain is DVKVTQSSRYLVKRTGEKVFLECVQDMDHENMFWYRQDPGLGLRLIYFSYDVKMKEKGDIPEGYSVSREKKERFSLILESASTNQTSMYLCASSPLDNYGTGGRGNTEAFFGQGTRLTVV.

The genes are TRBV5-1 and TRBJ2-3; 11 nucleotides agree with TRBD2. The V segment lost 6 bases and the J segment 3 bases; nucleotides outside the gene matches: 6. Germline CDR1 and CDR2: SGHRS and YFSETQ. The CDR3 totals 15 residues. The CDR3 region has the DNA TGCGCCAGCAACGCACTAGCGGGGGTGACAGATACGCAGTATTTT. It yields the protein CASNALAGVTDTQYF.

The chain couples TRBV13 to TRBJ1-6; 7 positions match TRBD1. This CDR3 has 18 residues. V lost 5 bases to trimming and J lost 0 bases; unmatched junction nucleotides: 10. The germline CDR1 and CDR2 sequences are PRHDT and FYEKMQ (reference sequence). CDR3 DNA sequence: TGTGCCAGCAGCCCTCCGGGACAGTCTAGCTCCTATAATTCACCCCTCCACTTT. This sequence encodes CASSPPGQSSSYNSPLHF.

This chain links TRBV4-1 with TRBJ2-1, with D maybe TRBD2 (5 bases). Germline CDR1 MGHRA, CDR2 YSYEKL. Trimming pared 5 bases from V and 9 bases from J, leaving 14 bases between. The CDR3 is 13 amino acids. The CDR3 loop reads CASSTPRAAEQFF. The DNA for the CDR3 is TGCGCCAGCAGCACACCGCGGGCGGCTGAGCAGTTCTTC.

V gene TRBV28 combines with J gene TRBJ1-1; D unresolved. The germline gives CDR1 MDHEN, CDR2 SYDVKM. The CDR3 has 13 residues. Trimming cost V 3 bases and J 7 bases, with 12 bases left between them. CDR3 DNA sequence: TGTGCCAGCAGTTTTAAACGGATCTATGAAGCTTTCTTT. It codes for CASSFKRIYEAFF.

The rearrangement links TRBV11-3 to TRBJ2-3; D might be TRBD2 (5 bases). V lost 3 bases and J 2 bases, leaving 9 bases between the germline ends. The germline CDR1 and CDR2 sequences are SGHNT and YENEEA. This CDR3 has 14 residues. The CDR3 spells CASSFGGLTDTQYF. The CDR3 DNA reads TGTGCCAGCAGCTTTGGTGGACTCACAGATACGCAGTATTTT.

V is TRBV5-1 and J is TRBJ2-2; TRBD1 is a possible D gene (5 bases). Germline V gene lookup returns CDR1 SGHRS and CDR2 YFSETQ. Trimming took off 2 bases at V and 5 bases at J, with 13 bases between the two ends. The CDR3 runs to 15 residues. DNA for the CDR3: TGCGCCAGCAGCTTAAGGGGCCCCGGGACCGGGGAGCTGTTTTTT. Translated: CASSLRGPGTGELFF. Complete variable domain (other parts from reference TRBV5-1 and TRBJ2-2): KAGVTQTPRYLIKTRGQQVTLSCSPISGHRSVSWYQQTPGQGLQFLFEYFSETQRNKGNFPGRFSGRQFSNSRSEMNVSTLELGDSALYLCASSLRGPGTGELFFGEGSRLTVL.

This clone has just a few counts. V and J are TRBV29-1 and TRBJ2-5, with D perhaps matching TRBD2 (7 bases). The CDR3 covers 13 residues. Germline values: CDR1 SQVTM, CDR2 ANQGSEA. V was clipped by 2 bases and J by 9 bases, with 16 bases between them. The DNA of the CDR3 is TGCAGCGTTGAATTAGCGGACAGCGGGGCCCAGTACTTC. Protein product: CSVELADSGAQYF.

Worth noting for this clone: A read error may produce the germline difference seen at one junction end. The chain employs TRBV5-5 and TRBJ1-2; TRBD1 matches 7 bases. Germline V gene sequence: CDR1 SGHKS, CDR2 YYEKEE (reference sequence). The CDR3 runs to 12 residues. The CDR3 bases are TGTGCCAGCAGCCTTGGACAGGCGGACCTGGCTTTC. It is translated as CASSLGQADLAF.

DNA of the CDR3: TGTGCCAGCTCACCATTGACGCTACTCCAGAGACGCACAGATACGCAGTATTTT. It translates to CASSPLTLLQRRTDTQYF. The V gene is TRBV18, the J gene TRBJ2-3; D not resolved. Germline V gene data show CDR1 as KGHSH and CDR2 as LQKENI. V gave up 2 bases and J gave up 1 base, with 19 bases separating them. The CDR3 loop spans 18 amino acids.

The chain has TRBV27 and TRBJ1-1, with 8 bases matching TRBD1. This CDR3 spans 14 amino acids. Trimming took 5 bases from V and 5 from J; bases not matched to a gene: 7. Germline CDR1 reads MNHEY; CDR2 reads SMNVEV (reference sequence). The CDR3 DNA follows: TGTGCCAGCAGTCGAGTCAGGGGGCATACTGAAGCTTTCTTT. It is translated as CASSRVRGHTEAFF.

The genes are TRBV20-1 and TRBJ2-1; D uncertain. This CDR3 region has 11 residues. Germline-derived CDR1 and CDR2 are DFQATT and SNEGSKA (reference sequence). The V end was cut by 5 bases, the J end by 7 bases, with 9 bases between. CDR3 in DNA: TGCAGTGCTCGAAGAGGTAATGAGCAGTTCTTC. Translated: CSARRGNEQFF.

Comment on this clone: The same CDR3 also results from other DNA sequences found in this sample. This chain joins TRBV6-1 and TRBJ1-1, with a tentative D call TRBD1 (6 bases). V was cut by 2 bases and J by 2 bases, with 9 bases left in between. CDR1 is MNHNS, CDR2 SASEGT, per germline. The length of the CDR3 is 14 residues. CDR3 sequence (DNA): TGTGCCAGCAGTGAAACAGGGTACAACACTGAAGCTTTCTTT. Translated: CASSETGYNTEAFF.

The chain is built from TRBV5-6 and TRBJ1-4; no firm D call. This CDR3 contains 14 residues. The germline CDR1 and CDR2 sequences are SGHDT and YYEEEE. V was trimmed by 0 bases and J by 0 bases, leaving 3 bases between them. CDR3 bases: TGTGCCAGCAGCTTGGTTGCAACTAATGAAAAACTGTTTTTT. It is translated as CASSLVATNEKLFF.

This chain links TRBV6-6 with TRBJ1-2, with no clear D. The CDR3 totals 14 residues. Germline V gene sequence: CDR1 MNHNY, CDR2 SVGAGI (reference sequence). V was clipped by 4 bases and J by 8 bases, with 17 bases between them. CDR3 DNA sequence: TGTGCCAGCAGTTTGGGAACATCCGTTCTGGGCTACACCTTC. Its protein product is CASSLGTSVLGYTF.

CDR3 amino acids: CASSLGQGNPEAFF. DNA for the CDR3: TGCGCCAGCAGCTTGGGACAGGGGAATCCTGAAGCTTTCTTT. The chain has TRBV5-1 and TRBJ1-1, with 8 bases lining up with TRBD1. Trimming removed 0 bases from V and 6 bases from J; junction bases left unmatched: 4. The length of the CDR3 is 14 residues. Germline CDR1 is SGHRS and CDR2 is YFSETQ. The variable domain in full, with the rest retrieved from reference TRBV5-1 and TRBJ1-1, is KAGVTQTPRYLIKTRGQQVTLSCSPISGHRSVSWYQQTPGQGLQFLFEYFSETQRNKGNFPGRFSGRQFSNSRSEMNVSTLELGDSALYLCASSLGQGNPEAFFGQGTRLTVV.

The rearrangement links TRBV5-4 to TRBJ1-1; D perhaps matches TRBD1 (6 bases). The ends were cut back, 4 bases at V and 0 bases at J, with 19 bases in the middle. This CDR3 has 17 amino acids. CDR1 SGHNT and CDR2 YYREEE come from the germline V gene (reference sequence). The CDR3 region has the DNA TGTGCCAGCAGCATAGGTCCGGGCGGGGACATGAACACTGAAGCTTTCTTT. It is translated as CASSIGPGGDMNTEAFF.

This chain uses TRBV3-1 (or the pseudogene TRBV3-2) with TRBJ1-5, with no clear D. The ends were cut back, 4 bases at V and 11 bases at J, with 15 bases in the middle. The CDR3 has 13 amino acids. The germline V gene has CDR1 LGHDT and CDR2 YNNKEL (reference sequence). CDR3 loop: CASSRLDGESQHF. The CDR3 DNA reads TGTGCCAGCAGCCGGTTGGACGGTGAGTCCCAGCATTTT.

The rearrangement uses TRBV7-8 and TRBJ1-6; D uncertain. Trimming shortened V by 1 base and J by 2 bases, and 6 bases separated the two germline ends. Germline lookup yields CDR1 SGHVS and CDR2 FQNEAQ. The CDR3 extends over 15 amino acids. This CDR3 reads CASSLVGTYNSPLHF. The CDR3 DNA follows: TGTGCCAGCAGCTTAGTGGGGACCTATAATTCACCCCTCCACTTT.